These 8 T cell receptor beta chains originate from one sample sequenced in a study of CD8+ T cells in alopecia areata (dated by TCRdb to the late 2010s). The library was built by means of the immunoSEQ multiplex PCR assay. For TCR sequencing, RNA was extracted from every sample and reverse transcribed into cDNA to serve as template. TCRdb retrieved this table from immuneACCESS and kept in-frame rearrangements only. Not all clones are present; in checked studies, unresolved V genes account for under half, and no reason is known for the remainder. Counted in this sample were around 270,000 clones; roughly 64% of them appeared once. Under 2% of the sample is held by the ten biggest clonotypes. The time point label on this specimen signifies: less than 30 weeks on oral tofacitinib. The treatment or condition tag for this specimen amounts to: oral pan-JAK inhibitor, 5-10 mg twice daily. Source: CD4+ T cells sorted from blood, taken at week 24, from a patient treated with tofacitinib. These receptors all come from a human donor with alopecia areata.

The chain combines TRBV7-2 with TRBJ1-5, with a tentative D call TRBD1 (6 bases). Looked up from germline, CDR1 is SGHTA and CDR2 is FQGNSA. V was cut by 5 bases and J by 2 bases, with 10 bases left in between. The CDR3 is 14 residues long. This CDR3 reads CASSIRQGNQPQHF. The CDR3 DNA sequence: TGTGCCAGCAGCATAAGACAGGGCAATCAGCCCCAGCATTTT.

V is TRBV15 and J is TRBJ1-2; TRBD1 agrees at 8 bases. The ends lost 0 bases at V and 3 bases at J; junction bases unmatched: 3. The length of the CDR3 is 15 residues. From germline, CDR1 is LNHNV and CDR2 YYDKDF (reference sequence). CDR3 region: CATSRDRTGYYGYTF. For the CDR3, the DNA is TGTGCCACCAGCAGAGATCGGACAGGGTACTATGGCTACACCTTC.

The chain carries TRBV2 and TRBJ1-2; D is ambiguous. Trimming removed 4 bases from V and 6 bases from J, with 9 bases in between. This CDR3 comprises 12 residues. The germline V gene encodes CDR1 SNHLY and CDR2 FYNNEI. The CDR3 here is CASSVGGDGYTF. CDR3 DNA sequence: TGTGCCAGCAGTGTGGGCGGGGATGGCTACACCTTC.

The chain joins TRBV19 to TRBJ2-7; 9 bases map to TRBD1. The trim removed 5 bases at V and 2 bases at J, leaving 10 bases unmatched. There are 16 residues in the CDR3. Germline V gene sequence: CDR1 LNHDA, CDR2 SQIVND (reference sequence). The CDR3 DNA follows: TGTGCCAGTAGTGACCCTTCCGGGACAGGGACCTACGAGCAGTACTTC. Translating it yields CASSDPSGTGTYEQYF. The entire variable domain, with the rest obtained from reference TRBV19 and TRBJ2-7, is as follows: DGGITQSPKYLFRKEGQNVTLSCEQNLNHDAMYWYRQDPGQGLRLIYYSQIVNDFQKGDIAEGYSVSREKKESFPLTVTSAQKNPTAFYLCASSDPSGTGTYEQYFGPGTRLTVT.

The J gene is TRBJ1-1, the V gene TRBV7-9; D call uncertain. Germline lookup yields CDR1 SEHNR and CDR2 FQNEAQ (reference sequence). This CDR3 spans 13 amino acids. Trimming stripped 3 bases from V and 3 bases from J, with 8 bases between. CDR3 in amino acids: CASSFSMDTEAFF. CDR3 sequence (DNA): TGTGCCAGCAGCTTTTCGATGGACACTGAAGCTTTCTTT.

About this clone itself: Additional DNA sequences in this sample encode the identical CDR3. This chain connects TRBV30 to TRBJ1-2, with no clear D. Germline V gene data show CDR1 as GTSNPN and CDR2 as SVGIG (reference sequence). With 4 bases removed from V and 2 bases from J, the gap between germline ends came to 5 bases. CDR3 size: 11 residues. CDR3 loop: CAWTANYGYTF. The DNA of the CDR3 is TGTGCCTGGACGGCGAACTATGGCTACACCTTC.

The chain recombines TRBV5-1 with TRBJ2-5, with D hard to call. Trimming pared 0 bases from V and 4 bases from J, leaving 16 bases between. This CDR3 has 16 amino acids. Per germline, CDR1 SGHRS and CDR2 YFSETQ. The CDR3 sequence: CASSLAIGPRGETQYF. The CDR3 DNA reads TGCGCCAGCAGCTTGGCCATCGGGCCCCGAGGAGAGACCCAGTACTTC.

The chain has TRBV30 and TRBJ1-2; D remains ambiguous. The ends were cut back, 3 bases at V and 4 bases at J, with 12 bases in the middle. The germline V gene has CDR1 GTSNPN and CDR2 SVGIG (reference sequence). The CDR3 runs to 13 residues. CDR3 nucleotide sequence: TGTGCCTGGAGCCCCGGGAGGACCTATGGCTACACCTTC. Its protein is CAWSPGRTYGYTF.